The 20 T cell receptor beta chains given below trace back to one sample, sequenced in a study of shared clonotypes between healthy human individuals. The data were produced by immunoSEQ multiplex PCR, yet TCRdb's version contains in-frame clones alone and is incomplete. The sample contains about 2 million clones, about 95% of which appear only once. Naive CD8 cells, CD45RO-negative and positively selected for CCR7, excluded terminally differentiated effector memory CD45RA+ cells. The sequenced material came from naive CD8+ T cells sorted from blood. The receptors were gathered from a man aged 18 to 30 in good health.

V usage is TRBV11-2 and J usage is TRBJ2-5, with D uncertain. The CDR3 is made up of 14 amino acids. Trimming took off 1 base at V and 4 bases at J, with 10 bases between the two ends. The germline gives CDR1 SGHAT, CDR2 FQNNGV. The CDR3 loop is CASSLGATGETQYF. The CDR3 nucleotides read TGTGCCAGCAGCTTAGGGGCCACTGGAGAGACCCAGTACTTC.

A few counts support this clone. The DNA of the CDR3 is TGTGCCAGCAGCTTAGTTACAGGAGGCTACACCTTC. It translates to CASSLVTGGYTF. V gene TRBV7-9 combines with J gene TRBJ1-2; maybe TRBD1 (5 bases). V was trimmed by 1 base and J by 8 bases, leaving 8 bases between them. Germline V gives CDR1 SEHNR, CDR2 FQNEAQ (reference sequence). This CDR3 is 12 amino acids long.

The V gene is TRBV11-2, the J gene TRBJ1-1, with D maybe TRBD1 (5 bases). From germline, CDR1 is SGHAT and CDR2 FQNNGV. The CDR3 has 15 amino acids. Between the trimmed V and J ends, which lost 0 bases and 8 bases, there was a span of 16 bases. The CDR3 nucleotides are TGTGCCAGCAGCTTAGATAAGGTTTCGGGGCGGGAAGCTTTCTTT. Its protein is CASSLDKVSGREAFF.

The V call is TRBV5-6, the J call TRBJ2-1; D uncertain. Germline V gene lookup returns CDR1 SGHDT and CDR2 YYEEEE. V lost 4 bases and J 10 bases, leaving 9 bases between the germline ends. The CDR3 covers 11 residues. CDR3 nucleotide sequence: TGTGCCAGCAGCGACGGACCCGAGCAGTTCTTC. Encoded protein: CASSDGPEQFF.

The gene calls are TRBV28 and TRBJ2-7; tentatively, D is TRBD1 (5 bases). Trimming removed 1 base from V and 5 bases from J, with 18 bases in between. This CDR3 has 16 amino acids. The germline gives CDR1 MDHEN, CDR2 SYDVKM. CDR3: CASSLSQGTSPHEQYF. CDR3 DNA: TGTGCCAGCAGTTTATCGCAGGGAACGAGCCCTCACGAGCAGTACTTC. Full variable domain (missing parts from reference TRBV28 and TRBJ2-7): DVKVTQSSRYLVKRTGEKVFLECVQDMDHENMFWYRQDPGLGLRLIYFSYDVKMKEKGDIPEGYSVSREKKERFSLILESASTNQTSMYLCASSLSQGTSPHEQYFGPGTRLTVT.

The chain couples TRBV19 to TRBJ2-1, with no clear D. V lost 5 bases and J lost 6, with 11 bases in between. The CDR3 is made up of 13 amino acids. The germline V gene encodes CDR1 LNHDA and CDR2 SQIVND (reference sequence). The CDR3 loop is CASSARTPNEQFF. The CDR3 DNA is TGTGCCAGTAGTGCGCGGACGCCCAATGAGCAGTTCTTC.

The chain combines TRBV6-4 with TRBJ2-3, with D possibly TRBD2 on 7 matching bases. The CDR3 has 14 amino acids. V gave up 3 bases and J gave up 5 bases, with 12 bases separating them. CDR1 and CDR2 from the germline V gene are MRHNA and SNTAGT. DNA of the CDR3: TGTGCCAGCAGTGAAGTGGGAGGGGGAGATACGCAGTATTTT. Its protein is CASSEVGGGDTQYF.

This clone was counted once. The chain combines TRBV19 with TRBJ2-1, with TRBD1 matching over 8 bases. V was pared by 1 base and J by 6 bases, with 5 bases of the junction left unmatched. Per germline, CDR1 LNHDA and CDR2 SQIVND (reference sequence). The CDR3 has 15 amino acids. This chain's CDR3 is CASSIVGQGFNEQFF. In DNA, the CDR3 is TGTGCCAGTAGTATAGTAGGACAGGGTTTCAATGAGCAGTTCTTC.

As regards this clone: Other DNA variants within this sample encode the same CDR3. V usage is TRBV5-1 and J usage is TRBJ2-7; TRBD1 matches at 8 bases. Germline V gene sequence: CDR1 SGHRS, CDR2 YFSETQ. With V trimmed by 5 bases and J by 0 bases, 1 base remained unmatched. The CDR3 is 13 residues long. The chain's CDR3 is CASRGTGSYEQYF. DNA of the CDR3: TGCGCCAGCAGGGGGACAGGCTCCTACGAGCAGTACTTC. Drawing the rest from reference TRBV5-1 and TRBJ2-7, the complete variable domain is KAGVTQTPRYLIKTRGQQVTLSCSPISGHRSVSWYQQTPGQGLQFLFEYFSETQRNKGNFPGRFSGRQFSNSRSEMNVSTLELGDSALYLCASRGTGSYEQYFGPGTRLTVT.

To note about this clone: Other DNA sequences in the same sample also yield this CDR3. The chain combines TRBV4-2 with TRBJ2-7; TRBD1 agrees at 8 bases. Germline-derived CDR1 and CDR2 are LGHNA and YNFKEQ. V gave up 0 bases and J gave up 2 bases; unmatched junction bases: 3. The length of the CDR3 is 15 residues. The DNA for the CDR3 is TGTGCCAGCAGCCAAGAAGGACAGGGAACCTACGAGCAGTACTTC. Residues: CASSQEGQGTYEQYF.

The chain links TRBV7-9 to TRBJ2-7; TRBD1 matches 10 bases. J gave up 4 bases and V 6 bases, and 15 bases lay outside the gene matches. The CDR3 has 17 amino acids. Germline V gene sequence: CDR1 SEHNR, CDR2 FQNEAQ (reference sequence). The CDR3 region has the DNA TGTGCCAGCAGTGAAACCCGGTTCGGGACAGGGGAATACGAGCAGTACTTC. It codes for CASSETRFGTGEYEQYF.

V usage is TRBV1 and J usage is TRBJ1-1; TRBD1, the table's D call, lacks a check against the DNA. TRBV1 is annotated as a pseudogene. The CDR3 extends over 14 amino acids. The CDR3: CTSSQERQWYGAFF. The DNA for the CDR3 is TGCACCAGCAGCCAAGAGAGACAGTGGTACGGAGCTTTCTTT.

The chain employs TRBV25-1 and TRBJ1-1, with D possibly TRBD1 on 5 matching bases. Germline CDR1 reads MGHDK; CDR2 reads SYGVNS. V lost 4 bases and J lost 6, with 9 bases in between. The CDR3 covers 12 residues. CDR3 sequence reads: CASSGGHPEAFF. As DNA, the CDR3 is TGTGCCAGCAGTGGCGGACACCCTGAAGCTTTCTTT.

Notes on this clone: The same CDR3 also results from other DNA sequences found in this sample. The chain joins TRBV7-9 to TRBJ2-7, with 8 bases that match TRBD1. The germline CDR1 and CDR2 sequences are SEHNR and FQNEAQ (reference sequence). The CDR3 covers 12 residues. With 8 bases clipped from V and 4 bases from J, the junction kept 4 bases outside the gene matches. CDR3 amino acids: CASSGQGYEQYF. Here the CDR3 DNA reads TGTGCCAGCTCCGGACAGGGTTACGAGCAGTACTTC.

The V gene is TRBV10-3, the J gene TRBJ1-2, with 10 positions matching TRBD1. Germline lookup yields CDR1 ENHRY and CDR2 SYGVKD. The CDR3 loop spans 17 amino acids. The ends lost 4 bases at V and 2 bases at J; junction bases unmatched: 10. The CDR3 spells CAISGGTGARKNYGYTF. DNA of the CDR3: TGTGCCATCAGTGGAGGGACAGGGGCTAGGAAAAACTATGGCTACACCTTC.

This chain connects TRBV5-4 to TRBJ2-2; maybe TRBD2 (6 bases). Germline V lookup: CDR1 SGHNT, CDR2 YYREEE (reference sequence). The CDR3 contains 13 residues. V lost 0 bases, J lost 6 bases, and 6 bases lay in between. CDR3 sequence (DNA): TGTGCCAGCAGCTTGGGACTAGCCGGGGAGCTGTTTTTT. Translating it yields CASSLGLAGELFF.

The chain couples TRBV11-2 to TRBJ1-2; no clear D. The ends were cut back, 4 bases at V and 2 bases at J, with 8 bases in the middle. Germline V gene sequence: CDR1 SGHAT, CDR2 FQNNGV. The CDR3 consists of 13 residues. Written as DNA, the CDR3 is TGTGCCAGCAGCTCCACCAAAAACTATGGCTACACCTTC. Translation: CASSSTKNYGYTF.

Remarks on this clone: Other DNA sequences in the same sample also yield this CDR3. The rearrangement uses TRBV7-9 and TRBJ2-1; no clear D gene. The germline gives CDR1 SEHNR, CDR2 FQNEAQ (reference sequence). V gave up 1 base and J gave up 4 bases, with 5 bases separating them. This CDR3 region has 13 residues. CDR3 coding DNA: TGTGCCAGCAGCTTAGGCAGTTACAATGAGCAGTTCTTC. Encoded protein: CASSLGSYNEQFF.

The chain employs TRBV25-1 and TRBJ1-6; D call uncertain. Germline values: CDR1 MGHDK, CDR2 SYGVNS. V gave up 7 bases and J gave up 4 bases, with 8 bases separating them. This CDR3 contains 13 residues. The CDR3 spells CASKGGYNSPLHF. CDR3 nucleotides: TGTGCCAGCAAAGGAGGGTATAATTCACCCCTCCACTTT.

The J gene is TRBJ2-7, the V gene TRBV5-1; 12 nucleotides agree with TRBD1. Per germline, CDR1 SGHRS and CDR2 YFSETQ. The CDR3 length is 16 residues. Unmatched junction bases numbered 10, after V lost 5 bases and J lost 4 bases. As DNA, the CDR3 is TGCGCCAGCAGTTTTGAACCGGGACAGGGGGCGTACGAGCAGTACTTC. Residues: CASSFEPGQGAYEQYF.